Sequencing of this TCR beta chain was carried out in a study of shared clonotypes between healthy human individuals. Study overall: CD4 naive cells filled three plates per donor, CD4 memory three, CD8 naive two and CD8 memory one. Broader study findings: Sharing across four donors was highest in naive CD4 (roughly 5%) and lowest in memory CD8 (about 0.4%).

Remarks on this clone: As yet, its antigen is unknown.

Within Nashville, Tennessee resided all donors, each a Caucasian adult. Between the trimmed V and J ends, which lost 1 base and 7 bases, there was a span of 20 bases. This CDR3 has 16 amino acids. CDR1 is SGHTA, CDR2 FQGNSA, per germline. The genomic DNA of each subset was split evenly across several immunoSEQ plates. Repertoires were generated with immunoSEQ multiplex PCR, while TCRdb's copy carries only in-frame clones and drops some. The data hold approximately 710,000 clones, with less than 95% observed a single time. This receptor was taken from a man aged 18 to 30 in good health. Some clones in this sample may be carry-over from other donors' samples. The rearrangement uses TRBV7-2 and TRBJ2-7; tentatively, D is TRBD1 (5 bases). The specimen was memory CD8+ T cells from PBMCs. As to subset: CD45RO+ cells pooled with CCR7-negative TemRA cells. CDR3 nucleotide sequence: TGTGCCAGCAGCTTAGAGGGGTATTACGAGGTGGGGGAGCAGTACTTC. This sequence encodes CASSLEGYYEVGEQYF.